This is a list of T cell receptor beta chains from one sample in a study of CD8+ T cells in alopecia areata. Using immunoSEQ multiplex PCR, the repertoire was profiled, and TCRdb retains in-frame clones only, with some absent. This repertoire shows 70,000 or so clones, over 25% found once; its top ten account for 14% to 15%. This specimen consisted of CD8+ T cells sorted from blood, obtained at week 4, from a patient treated with tofacitinib. The receptors originated from a human donor with alopecia areata. The CDR3 runs from the conserved cysteine through the conserved F or W. The D gene is left open where the match is weak. Clone size, where shown, is once, few, many, or a class for clones that have expanded.

len	j_gene	abundance	d_gene	v_gene	CDR3nt	CDR3aa
14	TRBJ1-2	NA	NA	TRBV29-1	TGCAGCGCCATCCCACTTCCCGCCGAGGCTGGCTACACCTTC	CSAIPLPAEAGYTF
13	TRBJ2-7	NA	NA	TRBV30	TGTGCCTGGAGTAGGGAACAGGGCTACGAGCAGTACTTC	CAWSREQGYEQYF
13	TRBJ1-2	NA	NA	TRBV25-1	TGTGCCAGCAGTGAAGCACCGGGGTATGGCTACACCTTC	CASSEAPGYGYTF
15	TRBJ2-7	NA	NA	TRBV7-9	TGTGCCAGCAGCCCCCGGGTGGTCAGCTCCTACGAGCAGTACTTC	CASSPRVVSSYEQYF
16	TRBJ2-5	few	TRBD2	TRBV9	TGTGCCAGCAGCGTAGGGGGAGCGGGAGTTGTTGAGACCCAGTACTTC	CASSVGGAGVVETQYF
13	TRBJ2-1	NA	NA	TRBV25-1	TGTGCCAGCAGTGAAGTGCGGGTTGGTGAGCAGTTCTTC	CASSEVRVGEQFF
13	TRBJ1-1	NA	NA	TRBV30	TGTGCCTGGAGGGATCAGGGGTACACTGAAGCTTTCTTT	CAWRDQGYTEAFF
12	TRBJ2-7	many	TRBD1	TRBV6-1	TGTGCCAGCAGGGCCGGGACAGGAGAACCGCACTTC	CASRAGTGEPHF
13	TRBJ2-5	NA	TRBD1	TRBV7-9	TGTGCCAGCAGCTCAGGGGGAGAGGAGACCCAGTACTTC	CASSSGGEETQYF
13	TRBJ2-3	NA	NA	TRBV9	TGTGCCAGCAGCCACGGGAGCGCAGATACGCAGTATTTT	CASSHGSADTQYF
18	TRBJ2-6	NA	NA	TRBV7-3	TGTGCCAGCAGCAAATCCGGGTGGTCCAGCTCTGGGGCCAACGTCCTGACTTTC	CASSKSGWSSSGANVLTF
13	TRBJ2-7	few	NA	TRBV19	TGTGCCAGTAGTACCTGGAACAGCTACGAGCAGTACTTC	CASSTWNSYEQYF
11	TRBJ1-1	NA	NA	TRBV27	TGTGCCAGCAGTTTAGGTTCTGAAGCTTTCTTT	CASSLGSEAFF
12	TRBJ2-7	NA	NA	TRBV29-1	TGCAGCGTGGAAGGACAGCACTACGAGCAGTACTTC	CSVEGQHYEQYF
13	TRBJ2-5	few	NA	TRBV29-1	TGCAGCGTTGAAGGTCGACAAGAGGAGACCCAGTACTTC	CSVEGRQEETQYF